This TCR beta chain was sequenced in a study of T cell responses to AZD1222 COVID-19 vaccine. This clone was observed once. In the same sample, other DNA sequences code for this CDR3. TCRdb keeps only in-frame clones here, not all; method: immunoSEQ multiplex PCR. This table holds some 130,000 clones, 90% to 95% found once. Germline lookup yields CDR1 KGHSH and CDR2 LQKENI. Trimming took off 6 bases at V and 7 bases at J, with 10 bases between the two ends. The CDR3 runs 12 residues. This specimen consisted of peripheral blood, obtained 28 days after the second AZD1222 dose. The J gene is TRBJ1-5, the V gene TRBV18; D unclear. The clonotype comes from an adult who received the AZD1222 COVID-19 vaccine. CDR3 nucleotide sequence: TGTGCCAGCTCGCCGGGAAACCAGCCCCAGCATTTT. It is translated as CASSPGNQPQHF.